Each of the 13 T cell receptor beta chains below was sequenced from the same sample in a study of blood T cell repertoires in COVID-19. Produced via immunoSEQ multiplex PCR; TCRdb's table is partial and in-frame only. The sample contains 56,000 or so clones, about 83% of which appear only once. The sample comprised peripheral blood. The receptors were sampled from a man in his fifties or sixties with acute or convalescent COVID-19.

About this clone itself: The sample holds other DNA sequences that translate to the same CDR3. The chain combines TRBV10-1 with TRBJ2-2, with 7 bases matching TRBD1. This CDR3 contains 15 residues. Germline CDR1 reads WNHNN; CDR2 reads SYGVQD (reference sequence). V shed 3 bases, J shed 0 bases, and the junction held 1 base outside the gene matches. The CDR3 loop reads CASSEGGANTGELFF. The CDR3 region has the DNA TGCGCCAGCAGTGAAGGGGGCGCGAACACCGGGGAGCTGTTTTTT.

In its sample, this clone was seen a few times. V usage is TRBV18 and J usage is TRBJ2-7; no definite D call. This CDR3 has 14 residues. Germline V gene lookup returns CDR1 KGHSH and CDR2 LQKENI. Trimming removed 3 bases at V and 4 bases at J, with 13 bases between. CDR3 region: CASSPTYQVYEQYF. The CDR3 bases are TGTGCCAGCTCACCCACCTACCAAGTGTACGAGCAGTACTTC.

This chain uses TRBV5-5 with TRBJ2-1, with 7 bases matching TRBD2. CDR1 and CDR2 from the germline V gene are SGHKS and YYEKEE (reference sequence). CDR3 length equals 15 residues. The V and J ends lost 2 bases and 9 bases, in that order; junction bases with no gene match: 11. The DNA for the CDR3 is TGTGCCAGCAGCTTCCTCGGGGGGAGCGCTAGTGAGCAGTTCTTC. Translating gives CASSFLGGSASEQFF.

In DNA form, the CDR3 reads TGTGCCAGCAGTGAAGACGGGACAAAACCGGGGGCTTTCTTT. This codes for CASSEDGTKPGAFF. The chain carries TRBV6-1 and TRBJ1-1, with D perhaps TRBD1 (6 bases). This CDR3 spans 14 amino acids. The germline V and J ends were trimmed by 1 base and 11 bases, with 17 bases remaining between them. Per the germline V gene, CDR1 is MNHNS and CDR2 is SASEGT.

The V and J genes are TRBV7-9 and TRBJ2-3, with D perhaps matching TRBD2 (6 bases). The CDR3 covers 13 residues. The ends were cut back, 5 bases at V and 5 bases at J, with 11 bases in the middle. Germline values: CDR1 SEHNR, CDR2 FQNEAQ (reference sequence). This chain's CDR3 is CASSPRGGDTQYF. The CDR3 nucleotides are TGTGCCAGCAGCCCTAGGGGAGGAGATACGCAGTATTTT.

The genes are TRBV13 and TRBJ2-5; 9 bases are shared with TRBD2. V shed 5 bases and J 2 bases; nucleotides not matched to a gene: 15. Germline V gene lookup returns CDR1 PRHDT and CDR2 FYEKMQ (reference sequence). The CDR3 runs 18 residues. CDR3 DNA: TGTGCCAGCAGCCCCGCCCAGCGGGAGGTCCCTCCTCAAGAGACCCAGTACTTC. Its translation: CASSPAQREVPPQETQYF.

This clone was observed once. This CDR3 reads CASSLFAGPNEQFF. CDR3 nucleotides: TGTGCCAGCAGTTTGTTTGCGGGACCCAATGAGCAGTTCTTC. The rearrangement links TRBV6-2 or TRBV6-3 to TRBJ2-1, with D possibly being TRBD2 (6 bases). Trimming left V 4 bases short and J 6 bases short, with 13 bases between. This CDR3 has 14 amino acids. In germline, CDR1 is MNHEY, CDR2 SVGEGT.

The chain employs TRBV6-1 and TRBJ2-7; the match to TRBD2 covers 10 bases. This CDR3 is 14 amino acids long. V lost 1 base and J lost 9; bases outside the gene matches: 6. Germline assignment: CDR1 MNHNS and CDR2 SASEGT. CDR3 region: CASSEVEREGPQYF. In DNA form, the CDR3 reads TGTGCCAGCAGTGAAGTAGAGCGGGAGGGACCGCAGTACTTC.

The rearrangement uses TRBV6-1 and TRBJ1-2; D is perhaps TRBD1 (5 bases). The CDR3 spans 14 residues. The V gene lost 3 bases and the J gene lost 4 bases, with 12 bases spanning the gap. Germline CDR1 reads MNHNS; CDR2 reads SASEGT. The CDR3 protein is CASSDAGRGYGYTF. CDR3 nucleotide sequence: TGTGCCAGCAGTGACGCGGGGCGCGGCTATGGCTACACCTTC.

The rearrangement joins TRBV28 to TRBJ2-3; D is perhaps TRBD2 (6 bases). The CDR3 runs 16 residues. V lost 6 bases to trimming and J lost 3 bases, with 19 bases between them. Germline CDR1 MDHEN, CDR2 SYDVKM. In nucleotides, the CDR3 is TGTGCCAGCAGGCCCCGTAGCGGCCTTTATACAGATACGCAGTATTTT. This sequence encodes CASRPRSGLYTDTQYF.

A few counts support this clone. V gene TRBV18 combines with J gene TRBJ1-2; D is unresolved. With 2 bases removed from V and 0 bases from J, the gap between germline ends came to 7 bases. Per germline, CDR1 KGHSH and CDR2 LQKENI. There are 14 residues in the CDR3. The CDR3 protein is CASSPGPANYGYTF. DNA for the CDR3: TGTGCCAGCTCACCAGGTCCAGCTAACTATGGCTACACCTTC.

The chain couples TRBV15 to TRBJ2-1, with D perhaps matching TRBD2 (5 bases). The CDR3 extends over 15 amino acids. V lost 5 bases to trimming and J lost 3 bases, with 14 bases between them. Germline-derived CDR1 and CDR2 are LNHNV and YYDKDF (reference sequence). The CDR3 loop reads CATSLDGGNYNEQFF. CDR3 sequence (DNA): TGTGCCACCAGCTTAGATGGAGGCAACTACAATGAGCAGTTCTTC.

The chain joins TRBV11-2 to TRBJ1-2; TRBD1 aligns across 8 bases. The trim removed 6 bases at V and 3 bases at J, leaving 3 bases unmatched. The CDR3 sequence is 13 residues long. Germline CDR1 reads SGHAT; CDR2 reads FQNNGV. In DNA form, the CDR3 reads TGTGCCAGCAGGCCGACAGGGGACTATGGCTACACCTTC. Amino acid sequence: CASRPTGDYGYTF.